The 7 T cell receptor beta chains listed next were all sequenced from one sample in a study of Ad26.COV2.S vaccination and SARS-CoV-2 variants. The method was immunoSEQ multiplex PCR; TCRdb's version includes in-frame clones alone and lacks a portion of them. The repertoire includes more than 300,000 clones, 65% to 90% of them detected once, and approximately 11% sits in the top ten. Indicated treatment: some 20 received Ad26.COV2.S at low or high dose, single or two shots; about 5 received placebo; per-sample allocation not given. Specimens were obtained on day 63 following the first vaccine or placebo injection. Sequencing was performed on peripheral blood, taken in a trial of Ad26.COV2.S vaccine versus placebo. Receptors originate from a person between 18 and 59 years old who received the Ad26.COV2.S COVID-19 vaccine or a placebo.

The chain's CDR3 is CASSLPGQSYEQYF. DNA for the CDR3: TGTGCCAGCAGCCTTCCGGGACAAAGCTACGAGCAGTACTTC. The rearrangement joins TRBV3-1 (or the pseudogene TRBV3-2) to TRBJ2-7; possibly TRBD1 for D (6 bases). The CDR3 consists of 14 residues. V was shortened by 4 bases and J by 3 bases, with 13 bases between the two germline ends. CDR1 and CDR2 from the germline V gene are LGHDT and YNNKEL (reference sequence).

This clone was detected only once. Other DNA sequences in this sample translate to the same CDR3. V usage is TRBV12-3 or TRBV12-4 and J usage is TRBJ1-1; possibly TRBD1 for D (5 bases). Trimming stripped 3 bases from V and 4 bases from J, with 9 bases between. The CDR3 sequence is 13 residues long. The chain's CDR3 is CASSFGGGTEAFF. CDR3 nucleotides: TGTGCCAGCAGTTTCGGGGGAGGCACTGAAGCTTTCTTT.

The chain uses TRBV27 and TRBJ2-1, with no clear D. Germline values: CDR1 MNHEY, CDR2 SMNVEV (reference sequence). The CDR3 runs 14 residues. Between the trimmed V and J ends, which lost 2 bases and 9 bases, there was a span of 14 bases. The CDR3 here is CASSLPSSRGEQFF. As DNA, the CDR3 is TGTGCCAGCAGTTTACCCTCCTCTCGCGGTGAGCAGTTCTTC.

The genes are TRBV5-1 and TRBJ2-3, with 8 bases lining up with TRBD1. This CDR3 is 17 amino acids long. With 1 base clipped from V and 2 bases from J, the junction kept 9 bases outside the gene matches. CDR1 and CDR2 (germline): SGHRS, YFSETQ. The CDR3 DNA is TGCGCCAGCAGCTTGCTTACCGGGACAGGCGACACAGATACGCAGTATTTT. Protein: CASSLLTGTGDTDTQYF.

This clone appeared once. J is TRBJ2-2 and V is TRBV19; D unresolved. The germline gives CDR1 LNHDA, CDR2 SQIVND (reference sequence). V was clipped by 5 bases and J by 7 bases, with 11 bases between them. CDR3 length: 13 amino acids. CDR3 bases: TGTGCCAGTAGTGTGAACCCGGACGGGGAGCTGTTTTTT. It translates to CASSVNPDGELFF.

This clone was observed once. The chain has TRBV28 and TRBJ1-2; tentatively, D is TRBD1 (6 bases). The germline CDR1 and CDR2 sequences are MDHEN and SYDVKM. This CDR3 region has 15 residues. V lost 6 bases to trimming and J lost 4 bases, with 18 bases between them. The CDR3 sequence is CASRNGGPGVYGYTF. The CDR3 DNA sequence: TGTGCCAGCAGGAATGGGGGGCCCGGAGTCTATGGCTACACCTTC.

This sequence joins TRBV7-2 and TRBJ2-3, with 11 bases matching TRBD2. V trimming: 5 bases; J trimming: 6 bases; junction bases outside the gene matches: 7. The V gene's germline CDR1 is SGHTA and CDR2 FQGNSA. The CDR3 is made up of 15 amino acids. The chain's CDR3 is CASSAASGGRDTQYF. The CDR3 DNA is TGTGCCAGCAGCGCAGCTAGCGGGGGGAGGGATACGCAGTATTTT.